This TCR beta chain is from a study of response to subunit inactivated influenza vaccine. TCRdb redid the calling of the RT-PCR reads with MiXCR, one entry per CDR3 protein. The sample includes 300,000 to 350,000 distinct CDR3 sequences, around a fifth of them seen just once. The sequence was collected from a man aged 50 to 75 who received an inactivated influenza vaccine. Here the sequenced sample was PBMCs from blood, taken less than 22 months after vaccination.

The CDR3 nucleotides are TGTGCCAGCAGCTTAGGCACCCCCAATCAGCCCCAGCATTTT. This encodes CASSLGTPNQPQHF. The genes are TRBV7-9 and TRBJ1-5, with D unresolved. There are 14 residues in the CDR3. The germline gives CDR1 SEHNR, CDR2 FQNEAQ (reference sequence). V was cut by 1 base and J by 3 bases, with 7 bases left in between.